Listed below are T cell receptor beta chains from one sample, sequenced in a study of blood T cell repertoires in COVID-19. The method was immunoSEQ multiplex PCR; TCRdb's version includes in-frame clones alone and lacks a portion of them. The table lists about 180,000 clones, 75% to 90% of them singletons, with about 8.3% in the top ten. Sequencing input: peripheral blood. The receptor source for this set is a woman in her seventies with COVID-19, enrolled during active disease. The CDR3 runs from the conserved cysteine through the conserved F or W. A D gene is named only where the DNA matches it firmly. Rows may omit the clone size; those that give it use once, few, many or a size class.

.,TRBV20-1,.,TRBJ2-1,CSARSSHEQFF,TGCAGTGCTAGATCCAGTCATGAGCAGTTCTTC
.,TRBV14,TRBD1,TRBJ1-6,CASSSRQGANSPLHF,TGTGCCAGCAGCTCTCGACAGGGGGCAAATTCACCCCTCCACTTT
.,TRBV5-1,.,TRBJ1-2,CASSPDTDNYGYTF,TGCGCCAGCAGCCCTGACACCGACAACTATGGCTACACCTTC
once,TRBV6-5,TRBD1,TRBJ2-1,CASRQGDSSYNEQFF,TGTGCCAGCAGACAGGGGGATAGCTCCTACAATGAGCAGTTCTTC
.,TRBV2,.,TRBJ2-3,CASSDVWRAATDTQYF,TGTGCCAGCAGTGATGTTTGGCGGGCCGCCACAGATACGCAGTATTTT
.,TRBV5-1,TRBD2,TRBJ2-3,CASGILAGGADTQYF,TGCGCCAGCGGTATTCTAGCGGGAGGGGCAGATACGCAGTATTTT
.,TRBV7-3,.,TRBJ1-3,CASSLTTKPNTIYF,TGTGCCAGCAGCTTAACGACTAAACCAAACACCATATATTTT
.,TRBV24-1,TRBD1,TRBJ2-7,CATSDPTGAGDEQYF,TGTGCCACCAGTGACCCGACAGGGGCTGGGGACGAGCAGTACTTC
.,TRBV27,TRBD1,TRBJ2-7,CASSWTGAYEQYF,TGTGCCAGCAGCTGGACAGGGGCCTACGAGCAGTACTTC
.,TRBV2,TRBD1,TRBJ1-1,CASSRDRGRGTEAFF,TGTGCCAGCAGTCGGGACAGGGGGCGAGGGACTGAAGCTTTCTTT
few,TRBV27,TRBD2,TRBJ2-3,CASSFRGVNTDTQYF,TGTGCCAGCAGTTTTCGGGGGGTGAACACAGATACGCAGTATTTT
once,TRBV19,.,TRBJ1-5,CASSVAGVTFNSNQPQHF,TGTGCCAGTAGTGTAGCCGGAGTCACATTCAATAGCAATCAGCCCCAGCATTTT
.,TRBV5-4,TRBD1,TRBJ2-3,CASSLGRDRGTDTQYF,TGTGCCAGCAGCTTGGGCCGGGACAGGGGCACAGATACGCAGTATTTT
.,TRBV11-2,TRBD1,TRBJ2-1,CASSPRDRVSTEQFF,TGTGCCAGCAGCCCCAGGGACAGGGTATCCACTGAGCAGTTCTTC
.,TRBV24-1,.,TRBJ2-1,CATSDKGGAYNEQFF,TGTGCCACCAGTGATAAGGGGGGGGCGTACAATGAGCAGTTCTTC
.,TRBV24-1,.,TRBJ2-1,CATSDLREQFF,TGTGCCACCAGTGATTTGCGGGAGCAGTTCTTC